The entry that follows covers one T cell receptor beta chain sequence. This record belongs to a study of blood T cell repertoires in COVID-19. On the study more broadly: Some COVID-19 samples were acute and others convalescent; all came from the United States, Italy and Spain.

Germline V gene lookup returns CDR1 LGHNT and CDR2 FRNRAP. V lost 1 base and J 7 bases, leaving 13 bases between the germline ends. The length of the CDR3 is 14 residues. Using immunoSEQ multiplex PCR, the repertoire was profiled, and TCRdb retains in-frame clones only, with some absent. Of 450,000 to 500,000 clones detected, approximately 83% appear once; the ten largest clones hold roughly 3.2%. This clonotype was sampled from a human donor in a cohort sampled during active COVID-19. The rearrangement uses TRBV12-5 and TRBJ1-2; a weak D match, TRBD1 (5 bases). Sequenced sample: peripheral blood. CDR3 bases: TGTGCTAGTGGTTTGGAAGCAGGGCTAGGTGGCTACACCTTC. This translates into CASGLEAGLGGYTF.